This entry features one T cell receptor beta chain sequence. As yet, its antigen is unknown. The data belong to a study of cytomegalovirus exposure and HLA in healthy donors. The PCR had 60 Vbeta and 13 Jbeta primers. Method: immunoSEQ multiplex PCR; TCRdb's copy keeps in-frame clones and lacks some. The table shows 150,000 or so clones, with over 65% occurring only once. Germline CDR1 reads SGHVS; CDR2 reads FNYEAQ. Trimming pared 1 base from V and 6 bases from J, leaving 7 bases between. This CDR3 comprises 13 residues. Broader study findings: Presence/absence results assume similar sequencing depth per donor, which may not hold.

The receptor was isolated from a woman between 40 and 55 years old in good health and CMV-seronegative. V usage is TRBV7-6 and J usage is TRBJ1-5; no definite D call. Material: PBMCs. CDR3 nucleotide sequence: TGTGCCAGCAGCTTAGGATCGGGTCAGCCCCAGCATTTT. Its translation is CASSLGSGQPQHF.